This entry lists 30 T cell receptor beta chains sequenced from one sample in a study of T cells in Graves' hyperthyroidism and ophthalmopathy. It was RNA transcripts that yielded the amplified TCR beta CDR3 regions. TCR CDR3 underwent first-round RT-PCR with the HTBI primer set. One entry per CDR3 protein, called by TCRdb with MiXCR from the multiplex PCR reads. The sample shows fewer than 650,000 distinct CDR3 sequences, around 13% of them seen only once. The sample consisted of blood. All receptors come from a woman aged 25 to 39 with Graves' hyperthyroidism that later progressed to Graves' ophthalmopathy.

In its sample, this clonotype was seen many times. The chain links TRBV24-1 to TRBJ2-2; D not resolved. Germline CDR1 reads KGHDR; CDR2 reads SFDVKD. V dropped 0 bases and J dropped 6 bases, with 10 bases sitting between them. The CDR3 covers 15 residues. CDR3 sequence (DNA): TGTGCCACCAGTGATTTGGCCACCGCCGCCGGGGAGCTGTTTTTT. Translating gives CATSDLATAAGELFF.

V usage is TRBV2 and J usage is TRBJ2-3; 10 bases agree with TRBD2. This CDR3 region has 15 residues. CDR1 and CDR2 (germline): SNHLY, FYNNEI. J gave up 4 bases and V 6 bases, and 7 bases lay outside the gene matches. CDR3 amino acids: CASRNLLAGADTQYF. The CDR3 DNA reads as TGTGCCAGCAGGAACCTCCTAGCGGGAGCAGATACGCAGTATTTT.

Turning to this clonotype: This could be a read error, since a much larger clone is one nucleotide away. The chain joins TRBV24-1 to TRBJ1-5, with D hard to call. The CDR3 has 14 amino acids. The germline gives CDR1 KGHDR, CDR2 SFDVKD. This CDR3 reads CATSSGHSDQPQHF. CDR3 sequence (DNA): TGTGCCACCAGTTCCGGTCATAGCGATCAGCCCCAGCATTTT.

The V call is TRBV19, the J call TRBJ2-1, with a weak D call TRBD1 (6 bases). The length of the CDR3 is 13 residues. In germline, CDR1 is LNHDA, CDR2 SQIVND (reference sequence). Trimming cost V 2 bases and J 8 bases, with 10 bases left between them. CDR3 in amino acids: CASSITGYDEQFF. CDR3 sequence (DNA): TGTGCCAGTAGTATAACAGGGTATGATGAGCAGTTCTTC.

The rearrangement uses TRBV19 and TRBJ2-1; the D gene is possibly TRBD2 (6 bases). Trimming stripped 3 bases from V and 6 bases from J, with 21 bases between. Germline CDR1 and CDR2: LNHDA and SQIVND (reference sequence). The CDR3 length is 17 residues. The CDR3 reads CASSIPSGGGIGNEQFF. The CDR3 nucleotides read TGTGCCAGTAGTATTCCTAGTGGCGGCGGGATTGGCAATGAGCAGTTCTTC.

The rearrangement uses TRBV30 and TRBJ1-5, with D possibly matching TRBD1 (6 bases). CDR3 length equals 17 residues. Per the germline V gene, CDR1 is GTSNPN and CDR2 is SVGIG (reference sequence). Deletions cut 1 base from V and 0 bases from J, with 16 bases between. The CDR3: CAWSEGDGPNSNQPQHF. The CDR3 coding sequence is TGTGCCTGGAGTGAGGGGGATGGGCCAAATAGCAATCAGCCCCAGCATTTT.

At least ten counts were recorded for this clonotype. This chain links TRBV12-3 or TRBV12-4 with TRBJ1-2; D is unresolved. Deletions cut 6 bases from V and 4 bases from J, with 12 bases between. There are 13 residues in the CDR3. DNA of the CDR3: TGTGCCAGCAGCGCGTCCAACTCCTATGGCTACACCTTC. Encoded protein: CASSASNSYGYTF.

This clonotype came up a few times. The genes are TRBV29-1 and TRBJ1-2; D call uncertain. Germline V gives CDR1 SQVTM, CDR2 ANQGSEA. V was cut by 4 bases and J by 6 bases, with 6 bases left in between. This CDR3 is 10 amino acids long. The CDR3 nucleotides read TGCAGCGTTGGTGGGGATGGCTACACCTTC. Encoded protein: CSVGGDGYTF.

This clonotype has at least ten counts. The chain has TRBV20-1 and TRBJ1-4; D is uncertain. Germline assignment: CDR1 DFQATT and CDR2 SNEGSKA (reference sequence). The V and J ends lost 0 bases and 8 bases respectively, with 13 bases between them. The CDR3 loop spans 14 amino acids. Here the CDR3 DNA reads TGCAGTGCTAGAGATACGGGGATTGGCGAAAAACTGTTTTTT. This codes for CSARDTGIGEKLFF.

This clonotype was seen many times. The genes are TRBV24-1 and TRBJ1-2, with TRBD1 matching 7 bases. Germline V CDR1 and CDR2: KGHDR, SFDVKD. The V and J ends lost 9 bases and 5 bases, in that order; junction bases with no gene match: 11. CDR3 size: 14 residues. CDR3 protein: CATQRAGGSYGYTF. DNA of the CDR3: TGTGCCACCCAAAGAGCAGGGGGATCTTATGGCTACACCTTC.

This clonotype was counted many times. V and J are TRBV10-3 and TRBJ1-5; perhaps TRBD1 as D (6 bases). The V gene lost 4 bases and the J gene lost 7 bases, with 14 bases spanning the gap. This CDR3 is built from 14 residues. The germline V gene encodes CDR1 ENHRY and CDR2 SYGVKD. The CDR3 sequence is CAISAGDKIQPQHF. The CDR3 DNA sequence: TGTGCCATCAGTGCGGGGGACAAGATCCAGCCCCAGCATTTT.

This clonotype has ten or more counts. The chain employs TRBV27 and TRBJ1-1, with D unresolved. V shed 6 bases and J shed 7 bases, with 12 bases lying between them. The V gene's germline CDR1 is MNHEY and CDR2 SMNVEV (reference sequence). The CDR3 runs 12 residues. CDR3 DNA sequence: TGTGCCAGCAGCAAGGACGGAATTGAAGCTTTCTTT. Protein: CASSKDGIEAFF.

This clonotype was recorded many times. This chain joins TRBV5-1 and TRBJ2-3; possibly TRBD2 for D (6 bases). The CDR3 extends over 15 amino acids. Trimming took 2 bases from V and 4 from J, leaving 14 bases between them. The germline CDR1 and CDR2 sequences are SGHRS and YFSETQ. The CDR3 coding sequence is TGCGCCAGCAGCTTCGGAGGGGAGATGTCAGATACGCAGTATTTT. Protein sequence: CASSFGGEMSDTQYF.

This clonotype was picked up many times. The V gene is TRBV28, the J gene TRBJ2-2; 10 positions match TRBD2. This CDR3 has 16 amino acids. Germline loops: CDR1 MDHEN, CDR2 SYDVKM. The J segment lost 3 bases and the V segment lost 6 bases, leaving 7 bases of the junction unmatched. DNA of the CDR3: TGTGCCAGCAGGACGCCCCTAGCGGGAGACACCGGGGAGCTGTTTTTT. Translation: CASRTPLAGDTGELFF.

This clonotype was recorded a few times. The chain couples TRBV7-6 to TRBJ1-1; D is undetermined. Trimming cost V 7 bases and J 1 base, with 13 bases left between them. This CDR3 spans 14 amino acids. Germline values: CDR1 SGHVS, CDR2 FNYEAQ. The CDR3 protein is CASTSVGSNTEAFF. CDR3 in DNA: TGTGCCAGCACCTCGGTGGGCTCGAACACTGAAGCTTTCTTT. The full variable domain, with the rest looked up from reference TRBV7-6 and TRBJ1-1, is GAGVSQSPRYKVTKRGQDVALRCDPISGHVSLYWYRQALGQGPEFLTYFNYEAQQDKSGLPNDRFSAERPEGSISTLTIQRTEQRDSAMYRCASTSVGSNTEAFFGQGTRLTVV.

The V gene is TRBV19, the J gene TRBJ2-7; either TRBD1 or TRBD2 may fit D (5 bases each). Trimming took 6 bases from V and 0 from J, leaving 15 bases between them. CDR1 is LNHDA and CDR2 is SQIVND in the germline V gene (reference sequence). CDR3 length: 15 amino acids. The CDR3 DNA sequence: TGTGCCAGTAGAGCCGGGGCGGGCGCCTCCTACGAGCAGTACTTC. It encodes CASRAGAGASYEQYF.

This clonotype was found many times. This chain connects TRBV12-3 or TRBV12-4 to TRBJ1-6; TRBD1 aligns across 11 bases. The CDR3 extends over 14 amino acids. V was clipped by 8 bases and J by 14 bases; unmatched bases: 11. The CDR3 here is CASLPGTGGSTLHF. CDR3 coding DNA: TGTGCCAGCCTTCCCGGGACAGGGGGATCCACCCTCCACTTT.

This chain uses TRBV11-2 with TRBJ1-1; 8 positions match TRBD1. This CDR3 is 14 amino acids long. The V gene's germline CDR1 is SGHAT and CDR2 FQNNGV. J lost 11 bases, V lost 0 bases, and 8 bases had no gene match. The CDR3 reads CASSLDQGARSAFF. For the CDR3, the DNA is TGTGCCAGCAGCTTAGATCAGGGGGCGCGCTCCGCTTTCTTT.

Comments on this clonotype: This may be a read error: a much more frequent sequence differs by one nucleotide. The chain employs TRBV6-1 and TRBJ1-4; D is ambiguous. The V end lost 6 bases, the J end lost 4 bases, and 15 bases lay between the germline ends. Germline CDR1 is MNHNS and CDR2 is SASEGT. The length of the CDR3 is 15 residues. This chain's CDR3 is CASSDMGGINEKLFF. CDR3 coding DNA: TGTGCCAGCAGCGATATGGGCGGAATTAATGAAAAACTGTTTTTT.

The chain links TRBV3-1 to TRBJ2-5, with 14 bases that match TRBD2. The CDR3 extends over 15 amino acids. Germline V gene lookup returns CDR1 LGHDT and CDR2 YNNKEL (reference sequence). After removal of 6 bases from V and 4 bases from J, the junction contained 4 bases not matched to a gene. CDR3 sequence: CASRRGLAGAETQYF. The CDR3 DNA is TGTGCCAGCAGACGGGGACTAGCGGGAGCAGAGACCCAGTACTTC.

This clonotype was counted many times. The J gene is TRBJ2-7, the V gene TRBV7-9; D uncertain. The CDR3 consists of 14 residues. The germline V gene encodes CDR1 SEHNR and CDR2 FQNEAQ (reference sequence). V shed 3 bases and J shed 3 bases, with 12 bases lying between them. The CDR3 nucleotides are TGTGCCAGCAGCTTGGGCAGGAATAACTACGAGCAGTACTTC. This sequence encodes CASSLGRNNYEQYF.

The CDR3 spells CSARSATGSDEQFF. The DNA of the CDR3 is TGCAGTGCTAGATCTGCGACAGGGTCGGATGAGCAGTTCTTC. The gene calls are TRBV20-1 and TRBJ2-1; 7 nucleotides agree with TRBD1. The CDR3 has 14 amino acids. V was clipped by 2 bases and J by 8 bases; unmatched bases: 9. The germline V gene has CDR1 DFQATT and CDR2 SNEGSKA (reference sequence).

This clonotype was observed many times. The DNA for the CDR3 is TGTGCCAGCAGCCCCCTCCGTCGGGAGGGCCTAAGTGATGAGCAGTTCTTC. The encoded protein is CASSPLRREGLSDEQFF. The rearrangement links TRBV5-6 to TRBJ2-1, with 8 bases fitting TRBD2. Germline V gene lookup returns CDR1 SGHDT and CDR2 YYEEEE. The V segment lost 4 bases and the J segment 8 bases; nucleotides outside the gene matches: 17. The CDR3 loop spans 17 amino acids.

This clonotype was detected a few times. The V call is TRBV20-1, the J call TRBJ2-1; TRBD2 matches at 8 bases. Unmatched junction bases numbered 9, after V lost 0 bases and J lost 2 bases. Germline V gene data show CDR1 as DFQATT and CDR2 as SNEGSKA (reference sequence). The CDR3 extends over 17 amino acids. CDR3 amino acids: CSARDRGGTGAYNEQFF. The DNA for the CDR3 is TGCAGTGCTAGAGATCGGGGGGGGACGGGGGCCTACAATGAGCAGTTCTTC.

The genes are TRBV6-1 and TRBJ1-4, with a possible D match to TRBD1 (5 bases). Trimming pared 5 bases from V and 3 bases from J, leaving 16 bases between. Germline-derived CDR1 and CDR2 are MNHNS and SASEGT. The CDR3 length is 16 residues. This CDR3 is CASSCASSGPNEKLFF. In DNA form, the CDR3 reads TGTGCCAGCAGTTGCGCTTCCTCGGGGCCTAATGAAAAACTGTTTTTT.

As regards this clonotype: Given a much more abundant clone one base away, this may be a read error. The chain links TRBV30 to TRBJ2-7; 7 bases line up with TRBD1. This CDR3 is built from 14 residues. CDR1 and CDR2 from the germline V gene are GTSNPN and SVGIG (reference sequence). Trimming at V came to 5 bases and at J to 6 bases, leaving 13 bases not matched to a gene. The CDR3 here is CAWCHLTGKGEQYF. DNA for the CDR3: TGTGCCTGGTGTCATCTGACAGGGAAGGGCGAGCAGTACTTC.

This clonotype was counted at least ten times. This chain joins TRBV20-1 and TRBJ2-7; D gene uncertain. CDR1 and CDR2 (germline): DFQATT, SNEGSKA (reference sequence). V was trimmed by 5 bases and J by 3 bases, leaving 23 bases between them. This CDR3 is built from 16 residues. The CDR3 region has the DNA TGCAGTGCTCACGTATCGTCGCTATCGCTAAACTACGAGCAGTACTTC. As protein: CSAHVSSLSLNYEQYF.

This clonotype was counted ten times or more. V is TRBV18 and J is TRBJ2-3; D gene uncertain. Germline loops: CDR1 KGHSH, CDR2 LQKENI. Trimming shortened V by 3 bases and J by 5 bases, and 9 bases separated the two germline ends. This CDR3 comprises 13 residues. CDR3 in DNA: TGTGCCAGCTCACCGGAAAACAGAGATACGCAGTATTTT. Translating it yields CASSPENRDTQYF.

This clonotype appeared many times. This chain connects TRBV7-2 to TRBJ2-5; D is possibly TRBD1 or TRBD2 (5 bases each). The CDR3 has 14 amino acids. V lost 6 bases and J 0 bases, leaving 11 bases between the germline ends. Germline assignment: CDR1 SGHTA and CDR2 FQGNSA. DNA for the CDR3: TGTGCCAGCAGTGTATGGGGGAACCAAGAGACCCAGTACTTC. Translation gives CASSVWGNQETQYF.

This clonotype was observed at least ten times. The chain has TRBV6-1 and TRBJ2-4; 7 nucleotides agree with TRBD1. Germline CDR1 reads MNHNS; CDR2 reads SASEGT. The CDR3 length is 13 residues. V was clipped by 7 bases and J by 3 bases; unmatched bases: 3. The DNA for the CDR3 is TGTGCCAGCACTTGGGACAGCAAAAACATTCAGTACTTC. It yields the protein CASTWDSKNIQYF.